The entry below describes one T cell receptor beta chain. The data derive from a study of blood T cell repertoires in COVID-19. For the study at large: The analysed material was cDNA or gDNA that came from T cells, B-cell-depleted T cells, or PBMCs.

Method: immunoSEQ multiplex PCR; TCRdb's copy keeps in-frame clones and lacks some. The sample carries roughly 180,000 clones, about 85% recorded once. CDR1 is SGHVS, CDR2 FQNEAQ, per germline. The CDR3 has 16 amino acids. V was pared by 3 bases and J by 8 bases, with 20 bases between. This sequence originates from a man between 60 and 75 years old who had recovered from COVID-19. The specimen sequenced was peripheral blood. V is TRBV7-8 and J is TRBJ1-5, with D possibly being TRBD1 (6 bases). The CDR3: CASSFNRVVGAKPQHF. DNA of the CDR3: TGTGCCAGCAGCTTTAACAGGGTAGTTGGGGCAAAGCCCCAGCATTTT.